The 11 T cell receptor beta chains below all came from one sample that was sequenced in a study of shared clonotypes between healthy human individuals. Produced via immunoSEQ multiplex PCR; TCRdb's table is partial and in-frame only. The data show about 770,000 clones, with over 55% seen just once and about 1.8% held by the top ten. Material: memory CD4+ T cells sorted from blood. The subset was: CD45RA-negative fraction. These TCRs come from a woman aged 30 to 39 in good health.

In the case of this clone: The sample carries other DNA sequences with the same CDR3. The chain combines TRBV6-5 with TRBJ1-3; D unclear. The CDR3 length is 15 residues. V was cut by 0 bases and J by 0 bases, with 6 bases left in between. Germline V CDR1 and CDR2: MNHEY, SVGAGI. The CDR3 reads CASSYSGFSGNTIYF. CDR3 coding DNA: TGTGCCAGCAGTTACTCAGGTTTCTCTGGAAACACCATATATTTT.

The V call is TRBV6-1, the J call TRBJ2-1; 7 bases fit TRBD2. Germline CDR1 and CDR2: MNHNS and SASEGT. Trimming removed 2 bases from V and 3 bases from J; junction bases left unmatched: 7. The CDR3 has 16 amino acids. The DNA of the CDR3 is TGTGCCAGCAGTGAATTCGGGGGGACTAACTACAATGAGCAGTTCTTC. It codes for CASSEFGGTNYNEQFF.

The chain uses TRBV25-1 and TRBJ2-2; the match to TRBD2 covers 9 bases. Trimming at V came to 7 bases and at J to 1 base, leaving 1 base not matched to a gene. The CDR3 runs 14 residues. The germline V gene encodes CDR1 MGHDK and CDR2 SYGVNS. In nucleotides, the CDR3 is TGTGCCAGCACAGCGGGAGGGAACACCGGGGAGCTGTTTTTT. Its protein product is CASTAGGNTGELFF.

The gene calls are TRBV7-3 and TRBJ2-7; no definite D call. This CDR3 has 13 amino acids. V was clipped by 1 base and J by 4 bases, with 8 bases between them. The germline gives CDR1 SGHTA, CDR2 FQGTGA. The chain's CDR3 is CASSLILLYEQYF. The CDR3, as DNA: TGTGCCAGCAGCTTAATTTTACTTTACGAGCAGTACTTC.

CDR3 in amino acids: CASSVELGTQYF. The CDR3, as DNA: TGTGCCAGCAGCGTAGAGTTGGGGACCCAGTACTTC. The V gene is TRBV9, the J gene TRBJ2-5, with D unresolved. The germline gives CDR1 SGDLS, CDR2 YYNGEE. Trimming removed 0 bases at V and 7 bases at J, with 7 bases between. This CDR3 is built from 12 residues.

This clone has only a few counts. This rearrangement joins TRBV2 to TRBJ2-7; D remains unclear. The CDR3 totals 13 residues. The V gene's germline CDR1 is SNHLY and CDR2 FYNNEI. Trimming took 3 bases from V and 2 from J, leaving 8 bases between them. CDR3 residues: CASSDAGPYEQYF. Written as DNA, the CDR3 is TGTGCCAGCAGTGACGCAGGCCCCTACGAGCAGTACTTC.

A word on this clone: A junction end diverges from the germline sequence, so it may reflect a read error. V usage is TRBV7-9 and J usage is TRBJ2-3; a possible D gene is TRBD2 (5 bases). This CDR3 has 13 amino acids. Germline loops: CDR1 SEHNR, CDR2 FQNEAQ (reference sequence). The CDR3, as DNA: TGTGCCAGCACCTTACTAGTGGCGGATACGCAGTATTTT. It translates to CASTLLVADTQYF.

This clone came up once. The V gene is TRBV11-2, the J gene TRBJ2-3; possible D gene TRBD2, 5 bases. The germline V gene encodes CDR1 SGHAT and CDR2 FQNNGV. Between the trimmed V and J ends, which lost 0 bases and 0 bases, there was a span of 13 bases. The CDR3 totals 17 residues. CDR3 in amino acids: CASSLDQDGLSTDTQYF. CDR3 DNA sequence: TGTGCCAGCAGCTTAGATCAGGACGGACTTAGCACAGATACGCAGTATTTT.

A remark on this clone: A clone one base away is much larger, so this may be a read error. The same CDR3 also results from other DNA sequences found in this sample. The rearrangement joins TRBV6-1 to TRBJ2-7; D gene unclear. Germline CDR1 and CDR2: MNHNS and SASEGT. Trimming pared 6 bases from V and 3 bases from J, leaving 6 bases between. This CDR3 contains 11 residues. CDR3 nucleotide sequence: TGTGCCAGCAGCCCACACTACGAGCAGTACTTC. It is translated as CASSPHYEQYF.

The chain employs TRBV19 and TRBJ1-6, with a weak D call TRBD1 (5 bases). The V gene's germline CDR1 is LNHDA and CDR2 SQIVND (reference sequence). V lost 8 bases, J lost 3 bases, and 11 bases lay in between. The CDR3 length is 14 residues. The CDR3 here is CASRDPDYNSPLHF. Written as DNA, the CDR3 is TGTGCCAGTCGGGACCCAGACTATAATTCACCCCTCCACTTT.

A note on this clone: Other nucleotide sequences from this sample produce the same CDR3. CDR3 loop: CASRGGNQPQHF. The DNA of the CDR3 is TGTGCCAGCAGGGGGGGCAATCAGCCCCAGCATTTT. The chain combines TRBV28 with TRBJ1-5, with D tentatively TRBD1 (5 bases). This CDR3 spans 12 amino acids. The germline V gene encodes CDR1 MDHEN and CDR2 SYDVKM. Trimming took off 6 bases at V and 2 bases at J, with 5 bases between the two ends.